The 15 T cell receptor beta chains below come from one sample, sequenced in a study of blood T cells in healthy people across ages. Using a J-beta primer mix together with a sample-barcoded 5' primer, a second PCR was run for roughly 7 to 11 cycles. One entry per CDR3 protein, called by TCRdb with MiXCR from the 5' RACE reads. The table records 900,000 to 950,000 distinct CDR3 sequences, almost 30% of them present only once. This sample was shared with a second study, whose subject was T cells of mothers and their children.

Sequencing was performed on blood. The receptors derive from a woman in her thirties or forties in good health.

V usage is TRBV4-1 and J usage is TRBJ2-4; TRBD2 is a possible D gene (5 bases). Germline loops: CDR1 MGHRA, CDR2 YSYEKL. V gave up 0 bases and J gave up 15 bases, with 12 bases separating them. CDR3 size: 12 residues. Here the CDR3 DNA reads TGCGCCAGCAGCCAAGATAGGGAGACCCCGTACTTC. Translating gives CASSQDRETPYF.

This chain connects TRBV6-5 to TRBJ2-1; TRBD1 aligns across 8 bases. V was clipped by 0 bases and J by 1 base; unmatched bases: 5. This CDR3 region has 17 residues. Germline V gene lookup returns CDR1 MNHEY and CDR2 SVGAGI. The DNA of the CDR3 is TGTGCCAGCAGTTACTCGATGGACAGGGTATCCTACAATGAGCAGTTCTTC. Its translation: CASSYSMDRVSYNEQFF.

This clonotype has ten or more counts. The rearrangement links TRBV20-1 to TRBJ1-2; D perhaps matches TRBD1 (5 bases). V was clipped by 6 bases and J by 4 bases, with 15 bases between them. This CDR3 region has 13 residues. Germline V gene sequence: CDR1 DFQATT, CDR2 SNEGSKA (reference sequence). CDR3 loop: CSASRRGTYGYTF. For the CDR3, the DNA is TGCAGTGCCAGCCGGCGGGGGACCTATGGCTACACCTTC.

As concerns this clonotype: One base away lies a much larger clone, so this may be a sequencing read error. The J gene is TRBJ1-2, the V gene TRBV29-1, with D unresolved. Germline loops: CDR1 SQVTM, CDR2 ANQGSEA. CDR3 size: 11 residues. Here the CDR3 DNA reads TGCAACTCATTAGCTAACTATGGCTACACCTTC. Translated: CNSLANYGYTF.

This clonotype was found a few times. A junction boundary mismatches the germline segment, possibly from a read error. The rearrangement uses TRBV7-9 and TRBJ1-5, with D possibly being TRBD1 (5 bases). The germline V gene has CDR1 SEHNR and CDR2 FQNEAQ (reference sequence). CDR3 size: 15 residues. CDR3 DNA sequence: TGTGCCAGCAGTTTTTCCGGGGCCATCAATCAACCCCAGCATTTT. It codes for CASSFSGAINQPQHF.

The chain has TRBV28 and TRBJ1-1; 7 nucleotides match TRBD1. Per the germline V gene, CDR1 is MDHEN and CDR2 is SYDVKM. The length of the CDR3 is 14 residues. V gave up 8 bases and J gave up 1 base; unmatched junction bases: 7. Written as DNA, the CDR3 is TGTGCCAGCCTAACTCCAGGGGGGAACACTGAAGCTTTCTTT. It yields the protein CASLTPGGNTEAFF.

The V gene is TRBV2, the J gene TRBJ2-3, with 10 positions matching TRBD2. The CDR3 spans 14 residues. The V gene's germline CDR1 is SNHLY and CDR2 FYNNEI. Trimming took 11 bases from V and 0 from J; bases not matched to a gene: 5. The CDR3 here is CAGLAGVSTDTQYF. CDR3 in DNA: TGTGCCGGCCTAGCGGGGGTTAGCACAGATACGCAGTATTTT. Drawing the rest from reference TRBV2 and TRBJ2-3, the complete variable domain is EPEVTQTPSHQVTQMGQEVILRCVPISNHLYFYWYRQILGQKVEFLVSFYNNEISEKSEIFDDQFSVERPDGSNFTLKIRSTKLEDSAMYFCAGLAGVSTDTQYFGPGTRLTVL.

The chain carries TRBV6-1 and TRBJ2-7, with TRBD2 identical over 12 bases. The CDR3 has 16 amino acids. Germline V gene sequence: CDR1 MNHNS, CDR2 SASEGT. V gave up 4 bases and J gave up 3 bases; unmatched junction bases: 7. The CDR3 coding sequence is TGTGCCAGCAGTGGTCGACTAGCGGGGGAACGCTACGAGCAGTACTTC. This sequence encodes CASSGRLAGERYEQYF.

This clonotype occurred a few times. One base away lies a much larger clone, so this may be a sequencing read error. The genes are TRBV6-2 or TRBV6-3 and TRBJ2-5; D uncertain. This CDR3 spans 14 amino acids. Germline V gene lookup returns CDR1 MNHEY and CDR2 SVGEGT. V dropped 0 bases and J dropped 11 bases, with 16 bases sitting between them. CDR3 residues: CASSYSNDPGKQYF. The DNA of the CDR3 is TGTGCCAGCAGTTACTCGAACGACCCCGGTAAGCAGTACTTC.

This clonotype was seen a few times. DNA of the CDR3: TGCAGTGCGGCAGCCGGGACAGGGAGTGGCTACACCTTC. It is translated as CSAAAGTGSGYTF. The V call is TRBV20-1, the J call TRBJ1-2; 9 bases agree with TRBD1. V lost 6 bases to trimming and J lost 7 bases; unmatched junction nucleotides: 9. There are 13 residues in the CDR3. CDR1 DFQATT and CDR2 SNEGSKA come from the germline V gene (reference sequence).

This rearrangement joins TRBV5-1 to TRBJ1-1, with 9 bases matching TRBD1. Trimming cost V 3 bases and J 0 bases; bases outside gene matches: 12. This CDR3 has 18 amino acids. The germline gives CDR1 SGHRS, CDR2 YFSETQ. This CDR3 is CASSSPGQGTFMNTEAFF. For the CDR3, the DNA is TGCGCCAGCAGCTCTCCGGGACAGGGAACGTTCATGAACACTGAAGCTTTCTTT.

This clonotype appeared a few times. The genes are TRBV27 and TRBJ2-7; TRBD2 matches 11 bases. The CDR3 is 15 residues long. Per germline, CDR1 MNHEY and CDR2 SMNVEV (reference sequence). Trimming removed 2 bases from V and 4 bases from J; junction bases left unmatched: 4. The CDR3 loop is CASSLGTSGFYEQYF. DNA of the CDR3: TGTGCCAGCAGTTTAGGGACTAGCGGTTTTTACGAGCAGTACTTC.

This clonotype was recorded a few times. The gene calls are TRBV24-1 and TRBJ2-3; 8 bases are a match to TRBD1. The J segment lost 6 bases and the V segment lost 4 bases, leaving 5 bases of the junction unmatched. This CDR3 comprises 14 residues. CDR1 and CDR2 from the germline V gene are KGHDR and SFDVKD. DNA for the CDR3: TGTGCCACCAGTGACCGACAGGGGCTCGATACGCAGTATTTT. Encoded protein: CATSDRQGLDTQYF.

This clonotype has more than one count but fewer than ten. The rearrangement joins TRBV29-1 to TRBJ2-7; 7 bases match TRBD1. Germline CDR1 reads SQVTM; CDR2 reads ANQGSEA. This CDR3 is 14 amino acids long. With V trimmed by 3 bases and J by 1 base, 6 bases remained unmatched. CDR3 bases: TGCAGCGTTGACCTTCCACAGGGGTCCTACGAGCAGTACTTC. Its protein is CSVDLPQGSYEQYF.

The sample holds many counts of this clonotype. The rearrangement links TRBV20-1 to TRBJ2-5, with D unresolved. CDR3 size: 14 residues. In germline, CDR1 is DFQATT, CDR2 SNEGSKA (reference sequence). V was cut by 1 base and J by 1 base, with 10 bases left in between. CDR3 sequence: CSARVGPVQETQYF. CDR3 coding DNA: TGCAGTGCTAGAGTAGGTCCAGTCCAAGAGACCCAGTACTTC.